This section outlines one TCR beta chain sequence together with its context. This clone registers as large (0.1 to 1%) within its sample. Its specific antigen is unknown. Within one base of it there is no much larger clone, and no base qualities were kept. This entry is derived from a study of blood T cell repertoires in COVID-19 (TCRdb year 2020). In terms of the full investigation: Collaborator samples came from the United States, Italy and Spain and covered acute and convalescent phases of COVID-19. The material from the prospective study consisted of cDNA or gDNA derived from T cells, B-cell-depleted T cells, or PBMCs. The repertoires were released in a freely available public database intended as a resource for research on the immune response to SARS-CoV-2. The dataset comprised deeply sampled blood TCRbeta repertoires from subjects exposed to, actively infected with, or recovered from COVID-19. Nearly every sample came with metadata listing a de-identified subject ID, COVID-19 status, age in years and sex. Samples came from the ongoing ImmuneRACE study (first 160 participants) plus 1,254 subjects from 6 global collaborators. Where HLA class I and class II types were available, the types were taken from metadata supplied by the sample provider, not from assay-based typing. Study-wide conclusions, independent of this receptor: The quantity of clinical and demographic metadata differed by source and by participant and was supplied without curation.

V gives up 6 bases and J gives up 2 bases, and the segment between their germline ends measures 3 bases. Via the germline V gene, CDR1 is MDHEN and CDR2 SYDVKM. From the cysteine through the phenylalanine, the CDR3 covers 11 amino acids. Only the CDR3 portion is preserved as DNA: 33 bases, with reading frame beginning at the first base. Each collaborating institution followed its own protocols to collect whole blood in K2EDTA tubes. For TCRbeta analysis, collaborator samples were shipped as frozen whole blood, as isolated PBMCs, or as DNA extracted from either sample type. The immunoSEQ Assay, a bias-controlled multiplex PCR, was used to amplify TCRbeta CDR3 regions from genomic DNA. The authors' analysis ran thus. The number of nucleated cells in each sample was estimated from the amplification of reference gene primers within the assay. Sequence reads were collapsed and filtered to measure the absolute abundance of every unique TCRbeta CDR3 rearrangement. Productive Simpson clonality was computed per sample as the square root of Simpson's diversity index over productive rearrangements. TCRdb re-hosts the immuneACCESS table, in-frame sequences only. Its copies lack some clones; in the studies checked, an unresolved V gene accounts for under half of them, and the cause for the rest is not known. That table gives V, J and clone size, and the DNA gave D and trimming. The sample profile shows 65,000 to 95,000 clones; about 79% of them were found once. The ten largest clones capture approximately 16% of the sample.

The receptor was isolated from a human donor in a cohort sampled during active COVID-19. The chain is encoded by TRBV28 joined to TRBJ2-3; the D gene is not confidently resolved. Sample: peripheral blood. CDR3 loop: CASSITDTQYF. The DNA reads TGTGCCAGCAGCATCACAGATACGCAGTATTTT.